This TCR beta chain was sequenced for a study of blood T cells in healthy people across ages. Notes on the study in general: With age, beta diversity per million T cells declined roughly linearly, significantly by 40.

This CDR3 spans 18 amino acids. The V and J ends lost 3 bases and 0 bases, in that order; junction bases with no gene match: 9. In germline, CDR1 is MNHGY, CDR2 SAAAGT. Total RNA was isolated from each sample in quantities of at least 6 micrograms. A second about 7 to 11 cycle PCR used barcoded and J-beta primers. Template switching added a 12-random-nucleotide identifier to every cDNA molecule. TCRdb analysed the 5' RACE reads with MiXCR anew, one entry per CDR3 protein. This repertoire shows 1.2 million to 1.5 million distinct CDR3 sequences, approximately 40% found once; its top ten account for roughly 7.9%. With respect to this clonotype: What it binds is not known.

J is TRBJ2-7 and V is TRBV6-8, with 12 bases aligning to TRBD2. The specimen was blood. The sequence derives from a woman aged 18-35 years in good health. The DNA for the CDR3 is TGTGCCAGCAGTTATCTACCCTCGACTAGCGGGAGCTCCTACGAGCAGTACTTC. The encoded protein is CASSYLPSTSGSSYEQYF.